The clone carrying this TCR beta chain was observed once. Its antigen remains unknown. Healthy Caucasian individuals from Russia aged about 6 to 95 were enrolled as donors. The data derive from a study of blood T cells in healthy people across ages. Study as a whole: About one barcoded beta molecule per two T cells was the capture yield of template switching. The study, taken as a whole, reports: Across samples, TCR beta diversity tracked strongly with naive T cell percentage. Measured against age, TCR beta diversity per million T cells decreased in a roughly linear manner.

Combining a sample-barcoded 5' primer with a J-beta primer mix, a second PCR ran for 7 to 11 cycles. TCRdb re-derived calls from the 5' RACE reads in MiXCR, one entry per CDR3 protein. The table shows about 680,000 distinct CDR3 sequences, with 45% to 50% occurring only once. The CDR3 runs 19 residues. The germline gives CDR1 SQVTM, CDR2 ANQGSEA. J lost 6 bases, V lost 8 bases, and 23 bases had no gene match. Sequenced: blood. The chain combines TRBV29-1 with TRBJ2-1; 12 nucleotides align to TRBD2. This receptor was obtained from a woman in her fifties or sixties in good health. CDR3 sequence: CSPRGRLAGVPHHSNEQFF. The CDR3 bases are TGCAGCCCCAGAGGGAGACTAGCGGGAGTCCCCCACCATAGCAATGAGCAGTTCTTC.